What follows are 24 T cell receptor beta chains derived from one specimen sequenced in a study of T cell responses to AZD1222 COVID-19 vaccine. Some clones are missing from TCRdb's copy, which holds only in-frame ones; the method was immunoSEQ multiplex PCR. The sample lists around 26,000 clones; approximately 85% were seen once. The sequencing used peripheral blood, collected 28 days after the second AZD1222 dose. The source of these receptors is an adult who received the AZD1222 COVID-19 vaccine.

The chain recombines TRBV20-1 with TRBJ2-3; D is undetermined. Germline-derived CDR1 and CDR2 are DFQATT and SNEGSKA (reference sequence). Trimming pared 6 bases from V and 6 bases from J, leaving 10 bases between. This CDR3 has 11 residues. CDR3: CSAPRVDTQYF. CDR3 coding DNA: TGCAGTGCCCCCAGAGTTGATACGCAGTATTTT.

This chain links TRBV6-5 with TRBJ2-1; 7 bases align to TRBD1. CDR1 is MNHEY, CDR2 SVGAGI, per germline. The CDR3 sequence is 14 residues long. Trimming took 7 bases from V and 6 from J; bases not matched to a gene: 9. CDR3: CASNPLGQPNEQFF. The DNA for the CDR3 is TGTGCCAGCAACCCCCTGGGACAGCCCAATGAGCAGTTCTTC.

V is TRBV28 and J is TRBJ2-7, with 7 bases matching TRBD1. Germline lookup yields CDR1 MDHEN and CDR2 SYDVKM. This CDR3 has 16 residues. V lost 3 bases, J lost 2 bases, and 10 bases stayed unmatched. CDR3 amino acids: CASSFPGTVNTYEQYF. As DNA, the CDR3 is TGTGCCAGCAGTTTCCCCGGGACAGTCAATACCTACGAGCAGTACTTC.

V and J are TRBV10-2 and TRBJ1-5; unclear D gene. Per germline, CDR1 WSHSY and CDR2 SAAADI. The CDR3 consists of 13 residues. V was shortened by 4 bases and J by 7 bases, with 11 bases between the two germline ends. The DNA for the CDR3 is TGCGCCAGCAGTGCGGCAGGCGGGCAGCCCCAGCATTTT. Protein product: CASSAAGGQPQHF.

The J gene is TRBJ2-5, the V gene TRBV18; D is unclear. The CDR3 runs to 13 residues. The V and J ends lost 3 bases and 5 bases respectively, with 10 bases between them. Germline V gene sequence: CDR1 KGHSH, CDR2 LQKENI. CDR3 in amino acids: CASSPRQDETQYF. In DNA form, the CDR3 reads TGTGCCAGCTCACCTCGGCAGGACGAGACCCAGTACTTC.

The chain uses TRBV7-2 and TRBJ2-7, with 8 bases aligning to TRBD1. From germline, CDR1 is SGHTA and CDR2 FQGNSA. This CDR3 region has 14 residues. The ends lost 5 bases at V and 6 bases at J; junction bases unmatched: 9. The CDR3 coding sequence is TGTGCCAGCAGCGAGAACTGGACAGGGCGCGAGCAGTACTTC. This sequence encodes CASSENWTGREQYF. The full variable domain, rest sourced from reference TRBV7-2 and TRBJ2-7, is GAGVSQSPSNKVTEKGKDVELRCDPISGHTALYWYRQSLGQGLEFLIYFQGNSAPDKSGLPSDRFSAERTGGSVSTLTIQRTQQEDSAVYLCASSENWTGREQYFGPGTRLTVT.

This rearrangement joins TRBV7-2 to TRBJ2-3; D is undetermined. The CDR3 totals 14 residues. CDR1 is SGHTA, CDR2 FQGNSA, per germline. The V gene lost 5 bases and the J gene lost 3 bases, with 12 bases spanning the gap. The CDR3: CASSQGGYTDTQYF. The CDR3 DNA reads TGTGCCAGCAGCCAAGGTGGCTATACAGATACGCAGTATTTT.

The chain joins TRBV14 to TRBJ1-4; D might be TRBD1 (5 bases). Germline loops: CDR1 SGHDN, CDR2 FVKESK. V was trimmed by 1 base and J by 4 bases, leaving 13 bases between them. This CDR3 region has 16 residues. DNA of the CDR3: TGTGCCAGCAGCCAAGTCATCTCAGGGTTTAATGAAAAACTGTTTTTT. This translates into CASSQVISGFNEKLFF. Using reference TRBV14 and TRBJ1-4 for the parts outside the CDR3, the full variable domain is EAGVTQFPSHSVIEKGQTVTLRCDPISGHDNLYWYRRVMGKEIKFLLHFVKESKQDESGMPNNRFLAERTGGTYSTLKVQPAELEDSGVYFCASSQVISGFNEKLFFGSGTQLSVL.

The count of this clone is one. This chain's CDR3 is CASSLDGSGSRNEQFF. The DNA for the CDR3 is TGTGCCAGCAGCTTAGATGGGTCGGGGTCGAGGAATGAGCAGTTCTTC. This chain uses TRBV11-3 with TRBJ2-1; tentative D call: TRBD2 (5 bases). This CDR3 comprises 16 residues. Trimming took 0 bases from V and 7 from J, leaving 16 bases between them. Germline CDR1 is SGHNT and CDR2 is YENEEA.

The J gene is TRBJ2-7, the V gene TRBV7-9; possibly TRBD2 for D (6 bases). The V end was cut by 5 bases, the J end by 2 bases, with 13 bases between. The CDR3 has 14 amino acids. Germline CDR1 is SEHNR and CDR2 is FQNEAQ (reference sequence). Here the CDR3 reads CASSPDGGAYEQYF. The CDR3 region has the DNA TGTGCCAGCAGCCCCGACGGGGGAGCCTACGAGCAGTACTTC.

The V gene is TRBV6-1, the J gene TRBJ1-1; TRBD1 is a possible D gene (5 bases). The CDR3 has 13 residues. Trimming left V 2 bases short and J 4 bases short, with 8 bases between. Germline values: CDR1 MNHNS, CDR2 SASEGT. The CDR3 protein is CASSEQGATEAFF. The CDR3 bases are TGTGCCAGCAGTGAACAAGGGGCCACTGAAGCTTTCTTT.

The chain employs TRBV7-9 and TRBJ1-1, with no clear D. Germline V gene lookup returns CDR1 SEHNR and CDR2 FQNEAQ (reference sequence). CDR3 length equals 13 residues. V dropped 6 bases and J dropped 3 bases, with 11 bases sitting between them. The CDR3 is CASSGRLDTEAFF. In nucleotides, the CDR3 is TGTGCCAGCAGTGGGAGGTTGGACACTGAAGCTTTCTTT.

The J gene is TRBJ1-1, the V gene TRBV6-5, with D maybe TRBD1 (5 bases). V was pared by 3 bases and J by 2 bases, with 16 bases between. CDR1 MNHEY and CDR2 SVGAGI come from the germline V gene. The CDR3 runs to 16 residues. CDR3 amino acids: CASSYSWAGSNTEAFF. The CDR3 nucleotides are TGTGCCAGCAGTTATAGTTGGGCAGGGAGCAACACTGAAGCTTTCTTT.

This rearrangement joins TRBV24-1 to TRBJ1-2; possible D gene TRBD1, 5 bases. The V and J ends lost 3 bases and 4 bases respectively, with 8 bases between them. The germline CDR1 and CDR2 sequences are KGHDR and SFDVKD. This CDR3 is built from 13 residues. For the CDR3, the DNA is TGTGCCACCAGTGATGGGGGGAGCTATGGCTACACCTTC. It is translated as CATSDGGSYGYTF.

This clone was counted between two and nine times. The chain couples TRBV7-2 to TRBJ2-1; 7 positions agree with TRBD1. Per the germline V gene, CDR1 is SGHTA and CDR2 is FQGNSA. V lost 3 bases to trimming and J lost 7 bases; unmatched junction nucleotides: 0. CDR3 length: 12 amino acids. In DNA, the CDR3 is TGTGCCAGCAGCTTCAGGGGGAATGAGCAGTTCTTC. This gives the protein CASSFRGNEQFF.

The rearrangement joins TRBV6-5 to TRBJ2-1; D is possibly TRBD1 or TRBD2 (5 bases each). The CDR3 has 12 amino acids. CDR1 and CDR2 from the germline V gene are MNHEY and SVGAGI. V lost 6 bases and J lost 10, with 13 bases in between. The CDR3 DNA reads as TGTGCCAGCAGACATCTAGAGGGGGAGCAGTTCTTC. Translating gives CASRHLEGEQFF.

This chain uses TRBV5-1 with TRBJ1-1; 11 positions agree with TRBD1. Trimming removed 3 bases from V and 3 bases from J; junction bases left unmatched: 4. This CDR3 comprises 15 residues. The germline CDR1 and CDR2 sequences are SGHRS and YFSETQ. CDR3 region: CASSSRTGGDTEAFF. The CDR3 coding sequence is TGCGCCAGCAGCTCCCGGACAGGGGGCGACACTGAAGCTTTCTTT.

The chain links TRBV7-9 to TRBJ2-3, with D uncertain. The length of the CDR3 is 12 residues. V was cut by 2 bases and J by 5 bases, with 5 bases left in between. Germline CDR1 and CDR2: SEHNR and FQNEAQ (reference sequence). The CDR3: CASSLYGDTQYF. The CDR3 DNA is TGTGCCAGCAGCTTATACGGAGATACGCAGTATTTT.

The J gene is TRBJ2-7, the V gene TRBV7-2; 11 positions match TRBD1. V was clipped by 1 base and J by 5 bases; unmatched bases: 1. The V gene's germline CDR1 is SGHTA and CDR2 FQGNSA. The CDR3 loop spans 14 amino acids. CDR3 DNA sequence: TGTGCCAGCAGCTTAGGGACAGGGGGCAACGAGCAGTACTTC. Protein sequence: CASSLGTGGNEQYF.

This chain joins TRBV10-2 and TRBJ1-2; 8 nucleotides agree with TRBD1. Germline values: CDR1 WSHSY, CDR2 SAAADI. Trimming at V came to 4 bases and at J to 2 bases, leaving 3 bases not matched to a gene. This CDR3 has 14 amino acids. CDR3 sequence reads: CASSGDRNNYGYTF. As DNA, the CDR3 is TGCGCCAGCAGTGGGGACAGGAACAACTATGGCTACACCTTC.

The chain is built from TRBV24-1 and TRBJ2-1; 7 bases are shared with TRBD1. The J segment lost 9 bases and the V segment lost 2 bases, leaving 6 bases of the junction unmatched. Germline V lookup: CDR1 KGHDR, CDR2 SFDVKD. The CDR3 contains 14 residues. CDR3 DNA sequence: TGTGCCACCAGTGATTCGGGACAGCTCGGTGAGCAGTTCTTC. Translated: CATSDSGQLGEQFF.

The chain combines TRBV27 with TRBJ1-5; 7 nucleotides agree with TRBD1. This CDR3 spans 15 amino acids. The V gene end was trimmed by 5 bases and the J gene end by 5 bases; junction bases not matched to a gene: 9. CDR1 is MNHEY, CDR2 SMNVEV, per germline (reference sequence). This CDR3 is CASSPSTGLDQPQHF. The CDR3 nucleotides read TGTGCCAGCAGTCCATCGACAGGGCTGGATCAGCCCCAGCATTTT.

This chain uses TRBV9 with TRBJ2-3, with TRBD2 matching over 9 bases. V shed 4 bases, J shed 3 bases, and the junction held 3 bases outside the gene matches. The germline V gene encodes CDR1 SGDLS and CDR2 YYNGEE. The CDR3 loop spans 14 amino acids. Here the CDR3 reads CASSIGLATDTQYF. The CDR3 region has the DNA TGTGCCAGCAGCATCGGACTAGCGACAGATACGCAGTATTTT.

V usage is TRBV5-1 and J usage is TRBJ1-6; TRBD1 might be the D (5 bases). This CDR3 has 16 amino acids. Germline loops: CDR1 SGHRS, CDR2 YFSETQ. V was clipped by 3 bases and J by 4 bases, with 14 bases between them. The CDR3 spells CASSSGTGIYNSPLHF. Here the CDR3 DNA reads TGCGCCAGCAGCTCCGGGACGGGAATTTATAATTCACCCCTCCACTTT.